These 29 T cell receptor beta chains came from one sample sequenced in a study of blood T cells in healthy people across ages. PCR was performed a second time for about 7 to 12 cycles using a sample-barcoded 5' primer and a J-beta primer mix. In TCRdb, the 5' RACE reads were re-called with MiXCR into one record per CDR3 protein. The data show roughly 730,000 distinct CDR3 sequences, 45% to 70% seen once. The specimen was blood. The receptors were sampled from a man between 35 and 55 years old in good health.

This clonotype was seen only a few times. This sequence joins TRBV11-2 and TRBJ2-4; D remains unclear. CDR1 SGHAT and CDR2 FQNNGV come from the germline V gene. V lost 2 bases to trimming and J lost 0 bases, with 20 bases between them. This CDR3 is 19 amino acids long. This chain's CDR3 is CASSLFPLGPGIAKNIQYF. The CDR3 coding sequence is TGTGCCAGCAGCTTATTTCCCCTAGGTCCCGGTATAGCCAAAAACATTCAGTACTTC. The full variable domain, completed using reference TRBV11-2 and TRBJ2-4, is EAGVAQSPRYKIIEKRQSVAFWCNPISGHATLYWYQQILGQGPKLLIQFQNNGVVDDSQLPKDRFSAERLKGVDSTLKIQPAKLEDSAVYLCASSLFPLGPGIAKNIQYFGAGTRLSVL.

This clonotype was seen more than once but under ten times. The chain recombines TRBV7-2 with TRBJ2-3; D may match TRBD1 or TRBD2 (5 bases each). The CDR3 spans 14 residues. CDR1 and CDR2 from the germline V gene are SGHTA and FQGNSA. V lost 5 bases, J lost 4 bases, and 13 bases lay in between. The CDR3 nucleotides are TGTGCCAGCAGCCCCGGTTTGGGGGCAGATACGCAGTATTTT. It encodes CASSPGLGADTQYF.

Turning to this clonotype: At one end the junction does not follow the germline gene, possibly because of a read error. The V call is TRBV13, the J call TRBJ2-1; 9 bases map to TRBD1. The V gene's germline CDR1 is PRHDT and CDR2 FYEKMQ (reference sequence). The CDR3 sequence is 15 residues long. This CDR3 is CVSSSIGTGHREQFF. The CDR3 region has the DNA TGTGTCAGCAGCTCCATCGGGACAGGGCATCGTGAGCAGTTCTTC.

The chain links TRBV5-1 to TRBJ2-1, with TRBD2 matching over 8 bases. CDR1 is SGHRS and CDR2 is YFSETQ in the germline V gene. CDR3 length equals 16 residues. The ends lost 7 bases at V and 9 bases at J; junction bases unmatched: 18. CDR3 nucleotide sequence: TGCGCCAGCGGCCCTCTGTGGGTAGCGGGAAAGGTTGAGCAGTTCTTC. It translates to CASGPLWVAGKVEQFF.

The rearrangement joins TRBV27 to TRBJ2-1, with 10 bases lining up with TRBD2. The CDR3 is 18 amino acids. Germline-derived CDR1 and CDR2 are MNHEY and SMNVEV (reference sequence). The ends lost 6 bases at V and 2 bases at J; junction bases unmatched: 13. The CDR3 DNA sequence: TGTGCCAGCAGGGAACTAGCGGGGCGCCCCGTTACCTACAATGAGCAGTTCTTC. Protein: CASRELAGRPVTYNEQFF.

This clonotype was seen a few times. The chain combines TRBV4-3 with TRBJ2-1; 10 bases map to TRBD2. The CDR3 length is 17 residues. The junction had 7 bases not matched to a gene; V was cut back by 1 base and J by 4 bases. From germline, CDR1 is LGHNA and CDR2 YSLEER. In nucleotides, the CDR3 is TGCGCCAGCAGCCAAGGGAGCGGGAGGGCCCTTTACAATGAGCAGTTCTTC. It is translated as CASSQGSGRALYNEQFF.

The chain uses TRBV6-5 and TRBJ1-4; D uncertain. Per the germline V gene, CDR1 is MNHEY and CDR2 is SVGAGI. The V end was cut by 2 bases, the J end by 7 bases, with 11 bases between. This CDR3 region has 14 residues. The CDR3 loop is CASSYRDRGEKLFF. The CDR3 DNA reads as TGTGCCAGCAGTTACAGGGATCGAGGTGAAAAACTGTTTTTT.

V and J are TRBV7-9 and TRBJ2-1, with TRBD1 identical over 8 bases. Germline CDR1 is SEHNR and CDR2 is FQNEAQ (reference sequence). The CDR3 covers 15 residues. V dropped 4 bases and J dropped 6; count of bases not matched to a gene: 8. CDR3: CASSYQGAISNEQFF. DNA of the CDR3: TGTGCCAGCAGCTACCAGGGGGCGATCTCCAATGAGCAGTTCTTC.

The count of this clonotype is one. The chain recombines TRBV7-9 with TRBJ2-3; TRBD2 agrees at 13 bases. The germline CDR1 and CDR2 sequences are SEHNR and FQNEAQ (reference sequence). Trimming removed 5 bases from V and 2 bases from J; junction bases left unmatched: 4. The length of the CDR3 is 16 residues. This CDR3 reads CASSQLAGGITDTQYF. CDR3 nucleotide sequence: TGTGCCAGCAGCCAACTAGCGGGGGGGATCACAGATACGCAGTATTTT.

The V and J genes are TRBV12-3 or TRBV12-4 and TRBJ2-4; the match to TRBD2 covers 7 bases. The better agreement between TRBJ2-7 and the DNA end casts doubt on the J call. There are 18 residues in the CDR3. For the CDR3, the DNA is TGTGCCAGCAGTTTAACGGCCCTAGCGGAAGCGCAGTTCCACGAGCAGTACTTC. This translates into CASSLTALAEAQFHEQYF.

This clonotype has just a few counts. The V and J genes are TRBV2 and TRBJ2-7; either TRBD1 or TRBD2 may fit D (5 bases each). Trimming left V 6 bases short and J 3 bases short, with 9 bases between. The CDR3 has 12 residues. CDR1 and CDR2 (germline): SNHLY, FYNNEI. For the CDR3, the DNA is TGTGCCAGCAGGGAGGACAACTACGAGCAGTACTTC. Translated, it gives CASREDNYEQYF.

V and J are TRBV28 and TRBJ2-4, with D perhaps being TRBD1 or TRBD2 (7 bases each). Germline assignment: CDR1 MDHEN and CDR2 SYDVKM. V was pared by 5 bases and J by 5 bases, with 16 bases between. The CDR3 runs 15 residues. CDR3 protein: CASSPTGEGENIQYF. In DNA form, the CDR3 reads TGTGCCAGCAGTCCCACAGGGGAGGGCGAAAACATTCAGTACTTC.

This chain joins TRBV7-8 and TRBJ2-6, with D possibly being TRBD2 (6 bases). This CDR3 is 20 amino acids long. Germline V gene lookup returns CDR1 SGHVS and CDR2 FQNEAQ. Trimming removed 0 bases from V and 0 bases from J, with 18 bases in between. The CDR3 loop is CASSLAWRAFSSSGANVLTF. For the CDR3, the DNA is TGTGCCAGCAGCTTAGCTTGGAGGGCCTTCTCTTCCTCTGGGGCCAACGTCCTGACTTTC.

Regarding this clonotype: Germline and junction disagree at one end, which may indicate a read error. CDR3 loop: CAGSLVRGTYEQYF. The CDR3 coding sequence is TGTGCCGGCAGCTTAGTTCGGGGTACCTACGAGCAGTACTTC. The chain links TRBV7-2 to TRBJ2-7, with a weak D call TRBD2 (5 bases). The CDR3 runs 14 residues. The germline V gene has CDR1 SGHTA and CDR2 FQGNSA.

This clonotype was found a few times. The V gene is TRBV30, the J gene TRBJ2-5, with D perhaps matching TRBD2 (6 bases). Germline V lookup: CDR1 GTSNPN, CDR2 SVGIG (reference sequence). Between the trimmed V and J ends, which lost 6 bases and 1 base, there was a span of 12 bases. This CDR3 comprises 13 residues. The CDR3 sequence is CACTSSAQETQYF. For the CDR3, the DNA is TGTGCCTGCACCTCTAGCGCCCAAGAGACCCAGTACTTC.

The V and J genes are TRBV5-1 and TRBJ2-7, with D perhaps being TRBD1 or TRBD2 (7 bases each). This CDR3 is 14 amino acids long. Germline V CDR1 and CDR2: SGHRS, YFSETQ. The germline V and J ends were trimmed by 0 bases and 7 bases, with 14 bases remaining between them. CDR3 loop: CASSLAGGENEQYF. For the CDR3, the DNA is TGCGCCAGCAGCTTGGCAGGGGGGGAGAATGAGCAGTACTTC.

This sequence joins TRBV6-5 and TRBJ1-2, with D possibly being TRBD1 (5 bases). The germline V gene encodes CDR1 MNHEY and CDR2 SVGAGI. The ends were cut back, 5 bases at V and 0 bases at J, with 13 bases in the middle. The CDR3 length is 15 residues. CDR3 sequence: CASSTNRITNYGYTF. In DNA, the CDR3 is TGTGCCAGCAGTACCAACAGGATTACTAACTATGGCTACACCTTC.

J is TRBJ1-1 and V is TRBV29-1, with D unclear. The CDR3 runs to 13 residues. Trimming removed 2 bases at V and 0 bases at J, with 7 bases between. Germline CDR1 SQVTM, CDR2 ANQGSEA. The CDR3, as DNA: TGCAGCGTTGAAACAACCCTGAACACTGAAGCTTTCTTT. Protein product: CSVETTLNTEAFF.

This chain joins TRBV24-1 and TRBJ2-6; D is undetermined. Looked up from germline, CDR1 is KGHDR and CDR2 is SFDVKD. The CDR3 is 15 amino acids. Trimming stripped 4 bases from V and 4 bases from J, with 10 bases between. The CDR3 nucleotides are TGTGCCACCAGTGACCCTAACACCGGGGCCAACGTCCTGACTTTC. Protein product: CATSDPNTGANVLTF.

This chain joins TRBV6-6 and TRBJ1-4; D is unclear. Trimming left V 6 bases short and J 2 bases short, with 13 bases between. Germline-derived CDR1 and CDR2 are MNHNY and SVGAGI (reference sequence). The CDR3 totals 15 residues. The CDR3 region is CASRPSGLTNEKLFF. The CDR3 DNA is TGTGCCAGCAGGCCCTCCGGGCTCACTAATGAAAAACTGTTTTTT.

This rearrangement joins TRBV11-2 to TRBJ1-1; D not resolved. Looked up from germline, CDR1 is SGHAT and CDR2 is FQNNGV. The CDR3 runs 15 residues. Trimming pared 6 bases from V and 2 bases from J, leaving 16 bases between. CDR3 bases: TGTGCCAGCAGTATGCGACGGAGGCTCAACACTGAAGCTTTCTTT. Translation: CASSMRRRLNTEAFF. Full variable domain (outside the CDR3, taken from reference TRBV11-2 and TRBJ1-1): EAGVAQSPRYKIIEKRQSVAFWCNPISGHATLYWYQQILGQGPKLLIQFQNNGVVDDSQLPKDRFSAERLKGVDSTLKIQPAKLEDSAVYLCASSMRRRLNTEAFFGQGTRLTVV.

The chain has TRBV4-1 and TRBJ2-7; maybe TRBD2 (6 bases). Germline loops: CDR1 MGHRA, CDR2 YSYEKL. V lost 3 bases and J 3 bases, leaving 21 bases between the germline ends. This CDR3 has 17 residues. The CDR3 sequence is CASSHASGSRGDYEQYF. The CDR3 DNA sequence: TGCGCCAGCAGCCATGCTTCAGGTAGTCGCGGGGACTACGAGCAGTACTTC.

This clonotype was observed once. CDR3 loop: CSAKQGRQETQYF. The CDR3 DNA reads as TGCAGCGCCAAACAGGGGCGGCAAGAGACCCAGTACTTC. The genes are TRBV29-1 and TRBJ2-5, with 7 bases that match TRBD1. The germline V gene has CDR1 SQVTM and CDR2 ANQGSEA. Trimming at V came to 7 bases and at J to 2 bases, leaving 7 bases not matched to a gene. The CDR3 is 13 residues long. The complete variable domain, with remaining parts taken from reference TRBV29-1 and TRBJ2-5, reads SAVISQKPSRDICQRGTSLTIQCQVDSQVTMMFWYRQQPGQSLTLIATANQGSEATYESGFVIDKFPISRPNLTFSTLTVSNMSPEDSSIYLCSAKQGRQETQYFGPGTRLLVL.

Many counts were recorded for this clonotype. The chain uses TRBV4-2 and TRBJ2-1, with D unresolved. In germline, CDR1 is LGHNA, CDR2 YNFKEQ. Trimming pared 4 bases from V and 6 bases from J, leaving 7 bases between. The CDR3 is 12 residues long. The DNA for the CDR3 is TGTGCCAGCAGCCCTGATGGCAATGAGCAGTTCTTC. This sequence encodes CASSPDGNEQFF.

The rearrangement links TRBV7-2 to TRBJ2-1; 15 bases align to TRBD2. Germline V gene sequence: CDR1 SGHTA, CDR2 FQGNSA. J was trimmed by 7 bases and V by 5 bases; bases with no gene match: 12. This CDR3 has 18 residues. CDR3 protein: CASSPLRTSGRAANEQFF. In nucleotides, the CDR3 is TGTGCCAGCAGCCCGCTACGGACTAGCGGGAGGGCGGCAAATGAGCAGTTCTTC.

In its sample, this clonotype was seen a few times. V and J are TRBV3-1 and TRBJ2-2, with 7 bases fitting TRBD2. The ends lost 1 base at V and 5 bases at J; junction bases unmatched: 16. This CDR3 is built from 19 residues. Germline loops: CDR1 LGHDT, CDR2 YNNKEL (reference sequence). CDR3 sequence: CASSQVGLGRDYLTGELFF. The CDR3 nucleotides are TGTGCCAGCAGCCAAGTCGGATTAGGGCGGGACTACCTTACCGGGGAGCTGTTTTTT.

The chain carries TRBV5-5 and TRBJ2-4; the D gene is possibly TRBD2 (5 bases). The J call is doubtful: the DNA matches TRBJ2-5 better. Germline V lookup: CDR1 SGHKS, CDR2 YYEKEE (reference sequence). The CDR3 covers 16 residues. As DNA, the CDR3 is TGTGCCAGCACCACGTTGGTTCTGAGCGGAGAAGAGACCCAGTACTTC. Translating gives CASTTLVLSGEETQYF.

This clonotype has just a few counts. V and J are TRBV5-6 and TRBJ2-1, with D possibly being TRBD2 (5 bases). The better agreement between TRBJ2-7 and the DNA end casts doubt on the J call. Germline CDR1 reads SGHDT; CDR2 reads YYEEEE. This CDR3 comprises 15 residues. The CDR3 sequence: CASSSGESSYNEQYF. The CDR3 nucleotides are TGTGCCAGCAGCTCCGGGGAAAGCTCCTACAATGAGCAGTACTTC.

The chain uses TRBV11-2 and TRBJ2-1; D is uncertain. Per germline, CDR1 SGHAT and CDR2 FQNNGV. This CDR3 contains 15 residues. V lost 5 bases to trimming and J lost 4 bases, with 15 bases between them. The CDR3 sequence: CASSPDGQHYNEQFF. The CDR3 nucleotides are TGTGCCAGCAGCCCTGACGGGCAGCATTACAATGAGCAGTTCTTC.